This T cell receptor (beta chain) comes out of a study of cytomegalovirus exposure and HLA in healthy donors. Comments on this clone: Its cognate antigen is unknown.

Amplification used 60 Vbeta primers and 13 Jbeta primers. Repertoires were generated with immunoSEQ multiplex PCR, while TCRdb's copy carries only in-frame clones and drops some. The sample has 95,000 to 100,000 clones; approximately 85% are singletons. Study-wide points: An analysis done earlier found most TCR beta V segments productive about 90% or about 30% of the time. Reports indicated that the classifier achieved high specificity and sensitivity in diagnosing cytomegalovirus status.

The TCR was taken from a man under 40 in good health and CMV-seronegative. The sample consisted of PBMCs.

The CDR3 nucleotides are TGTGCCAGCAGCTTGGCGGCGGGCGAGCAGTACTTC. This encodes CASSLAAGEQYF. The chain links TRBV5-5 to TRBJ2-7; possibly TRBD2 for D (5 bases). Trimming removed 0 bases from V and 6 bases from J, with 7 bases in between. This CDR3 region has 12 residues. Germline loops: CDR1 SGHKS, CDR2 YYEKEE (reference sequence).